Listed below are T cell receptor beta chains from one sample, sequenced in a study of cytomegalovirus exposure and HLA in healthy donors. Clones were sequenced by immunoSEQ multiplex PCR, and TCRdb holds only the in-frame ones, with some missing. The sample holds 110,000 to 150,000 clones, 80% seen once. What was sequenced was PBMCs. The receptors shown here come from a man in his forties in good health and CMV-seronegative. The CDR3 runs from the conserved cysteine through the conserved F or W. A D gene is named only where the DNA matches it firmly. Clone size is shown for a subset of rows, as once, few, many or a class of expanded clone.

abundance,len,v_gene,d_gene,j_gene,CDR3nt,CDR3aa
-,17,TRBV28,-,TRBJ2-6,TGTGCCAGCAGTCCCCCGGCTTCGGGGGCTGGGGCCAACGTCCTGACTTTC,CASSPPASGAGANVLTF
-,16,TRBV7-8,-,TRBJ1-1,TGTGCCAGCAGCCAAAGGACTCTTCCCTTGAACACTGAAGCTTTCTTT,CASSQRTLPLNTEAFF
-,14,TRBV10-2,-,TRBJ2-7,TGCGCCAGCAGTGAGTCGAGGGACATATACGAGCAGTACTTC,CASSESRDIYEQYF
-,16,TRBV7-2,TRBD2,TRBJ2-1,TGTGCCAGCAGCTTAGATTCTAGCGGGGGGGTTAATGAGCAGTTCTTC,CASSLDSSGGVNEQFF
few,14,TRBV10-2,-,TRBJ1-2,TGCGCCAGCAGTCGGGACTCAAAAATCTATGGCTACACCTTC,CASSRDSKIYGYTF
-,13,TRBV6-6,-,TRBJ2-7,TGTGCCAGCAGTTACCGGGACTCCTACGAGCAGTACTTC,CASSYRDSYEQYF
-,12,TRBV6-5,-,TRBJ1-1,TGTGCCAGCAGTCAGACAGGAACTGAAGCTTTCTTT,CASSQTGTEAFF
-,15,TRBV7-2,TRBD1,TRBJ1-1,TGTGCCAGCAGCTTAGGGGGACAGGTATCTGGTGAAGCTTTCTTT,CASSLGGQVSGEAFF
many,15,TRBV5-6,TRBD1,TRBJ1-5,TGTGCCAGCAGCTTGGGGGACAGGGAGAATCAGCCCCAGCATTTT,CASSLGDRENQPQHF
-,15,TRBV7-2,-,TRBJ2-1,TGTGCCAGCAGCTCGGGACTGAGCTCCTACAATGAGCAGTTCTTC,CASSSGLSSYNEQFF
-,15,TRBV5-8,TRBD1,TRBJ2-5,TGTGCCAGCAGCTTGGGTTCCAGGGGGCAAGAGACCCAGTACTTC,CASSLGSRGQETQYF
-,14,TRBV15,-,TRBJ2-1,TGTGCCACCAGCAGGGACAGCCAATACAATGAGCAGTTCTTC,CATSRDSQYNEQFF
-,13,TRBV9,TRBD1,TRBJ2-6,TGTGCCAGCAGCACGGGACAGACCAACGTCCTGACTTTC,CASSTGQTNVLTF
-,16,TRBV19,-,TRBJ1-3,TGTGCCAGTAGTATATTGCCTCAGAGGACTGGAAACACCATATATTTT,CASSILPQRTGNTIYF
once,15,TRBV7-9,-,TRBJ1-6,TGTGCCAGCAGCCCCACTGACGGAGTTAATTCACCCCTCCACTTT,CASSPTDGVNSPLHF
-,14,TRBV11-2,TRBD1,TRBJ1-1,TGTGCCAGCAGCTTAGACTTACAGGGGTTGAGGGCTTTCTTT,CASSLDLQGLRAFF
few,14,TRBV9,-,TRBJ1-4,TGTGCCAGCAGCGTAGCCGGTAATAATGAAAAACTGTTTTTT,CASSVAGNNEKLFF
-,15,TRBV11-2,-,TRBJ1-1,TGTGCCAGCAGCTTAGATCGGGGGTCTTTCACTGAAGCTTTCTTT,CASSLDRGSFTEAFF
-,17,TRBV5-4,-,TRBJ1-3,TGTGCCAGCAGCTTATTTGTCGGGATATCCTCTGGAAACACCATATATTTT,CASSLFVGISSGNTIYF
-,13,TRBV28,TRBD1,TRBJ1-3,TGTGCCAGCAGTCCGACAGGGGGAAACACCATATATTTT,CASSPTGGNTIYF
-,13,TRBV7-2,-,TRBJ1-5,TGTGCCAGCAGCTTAGAGCTGAATCAGCCCCAGCATTTT,CASSLELNQPQHF
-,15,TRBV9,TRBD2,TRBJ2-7,TGTGCCAGCAGCCCAGGGGCGGGGGGGAGCAACGAGCAGTACTTC,CASSPGAGGSNEQYF